The T cell receptor beta chain described here comes from a study of PD-1 blockade in classical Hodgkin lymphoma. Study-level findings and limits: Differences between repertoires have undefined causes, possibly disease activity or prior therapy. Lower baseline TCR diversity was reported for newly diagnosed patients than for healthy donors.

Regarding time point: newly diagnosed, previously untreated cHL patient sample. Comparators were PBMCs taken from newly diagnosed, untreated classical Hodgkin lymphoma. The germline V gene encodes CDR1 SGHDT and CDR2 YYEEEE. The CDR3 is 15 amino acids. Trimming removed 2 bases at V and 12 bases at J, with 22 bases between. Sequencing was performed with immunoSEQ multiplex PCR; in TCRdb, only in-frame clones are kept and a portion is missing. In the table there are about 17,000 clones, roughly nine tenths of which are singletons. Remarks on this clone: Its antigen is still unknown.

V and J are TRBV5-6 and TRBJ2-3; a weak D match, TRBD2 (5 bases). The receptor comes from a human donor with classical Hodgkin lymphoma. Sample: peripheral blood mononuclear cells (PBMCs). CDR3 nucleotides: TGTGCCAGCAGCTTAGTAGGAGGAGGCGGCCCCACTCAGTATTTT. It specifies CASSLVGGGGPTQYF.